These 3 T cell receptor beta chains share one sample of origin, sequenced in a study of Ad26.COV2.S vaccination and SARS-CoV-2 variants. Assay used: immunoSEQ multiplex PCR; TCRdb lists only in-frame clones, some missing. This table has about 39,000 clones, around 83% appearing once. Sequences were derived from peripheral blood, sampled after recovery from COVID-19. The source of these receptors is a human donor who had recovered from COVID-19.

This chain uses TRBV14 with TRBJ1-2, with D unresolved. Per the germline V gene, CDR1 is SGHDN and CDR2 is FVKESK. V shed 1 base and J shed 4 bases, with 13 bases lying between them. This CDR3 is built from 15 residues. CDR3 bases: TGTGCCAGCAGCCAAGTGACCAGTCGATCCTATGGCTACACCTTC. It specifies CASSQVTSRSYGYTF.

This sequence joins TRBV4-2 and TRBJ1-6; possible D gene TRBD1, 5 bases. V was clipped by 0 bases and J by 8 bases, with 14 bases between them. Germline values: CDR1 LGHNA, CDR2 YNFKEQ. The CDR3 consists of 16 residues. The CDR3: CASSQDRGGGDSPLHF. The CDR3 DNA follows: TGTGCCAGCAGCCAAGATCGGGGGGGTGGGGATTCACCCCTCCACTTT.

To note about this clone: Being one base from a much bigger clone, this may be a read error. CDR3 sequence reads: CARSRPGGSGNTIYF. The CDR3 bases are TGCGCCCGCAGTCGCCCAGGGGGCTCTGGAAACACCATATATTTT. The chain joins TRBV4-1 to TRBJ1-3, with 7 positions matching TRBD1. Germline V gene data show CDR1 as MGHRA and CDR2 as YSYEKL. This CDR3 contains 15 residues.